The clone carrying this TCR beta chain was picked up a small number of times. This record belongs to a study of blood T cell repertoires in COVID-19. About the study: Sample material is recorded as cDNA or gDNA derived from T cells, B-cell-depleted T cells, or PBMCs.

Method: immunoSEQ multiplex PCR; TCRdb's copy keeps in-frame clones and lacks some. The table shows roughly 79,000 clones, with less than 90% occurring only once. The sequencing sample was made of peripheral blood. The TCR comes from a man in his 60s with active or convalescent COVID-19.

The CDR3 nucleotides read TGTGCCAGCAGTCCGACAGCAGCCTACGAGCAGTACTTC. This sequence encodes CASSPTAAYEQYF. The chain is built from TRBV6-2 or TRBV6-3 and TRBJ2-7; possible D gene TRBD1, 5 bases. The ends were cut back, 5 bases at V and 2 bases at J, with 10 bases in the middle. The CDR3 covers 13 residues. CDR1 is MNHEY and CDR2 is SVGEGT in the germline V gene.